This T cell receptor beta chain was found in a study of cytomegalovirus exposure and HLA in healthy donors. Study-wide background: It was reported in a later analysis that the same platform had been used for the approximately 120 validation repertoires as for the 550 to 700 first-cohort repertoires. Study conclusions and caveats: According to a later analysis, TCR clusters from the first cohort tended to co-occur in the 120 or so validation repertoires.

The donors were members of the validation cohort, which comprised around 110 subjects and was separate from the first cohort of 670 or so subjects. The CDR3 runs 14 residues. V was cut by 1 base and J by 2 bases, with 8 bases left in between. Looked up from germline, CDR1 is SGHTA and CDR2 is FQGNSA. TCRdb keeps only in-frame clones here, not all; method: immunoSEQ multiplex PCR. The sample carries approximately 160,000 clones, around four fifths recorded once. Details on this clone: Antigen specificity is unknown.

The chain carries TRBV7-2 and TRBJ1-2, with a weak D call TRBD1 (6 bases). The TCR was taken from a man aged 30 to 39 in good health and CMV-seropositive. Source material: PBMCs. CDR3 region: CASSLERGNYGYTF. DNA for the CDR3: TGTGCCAGCAGCTTAGAAAGGGGGAACTATGGCTACACCTTC.